The 11 T cell receptor beta chains below were found in one sample sequenced in a study of T cell responses to AZD1222 COVID-19 vaccine. The assay was immunoSEQ multiplex PCR, and TCRdb's table has in-frame clones only and misses some. The sample consists of approximately 130,000 clones, 70% to 90% of them appearing once. The sample here was peripheral blood, taken on day 0 of AZD1222 vaccination. These TCRs come from an adult in good health.

J is TRBJ2-7 and V is TRBV6-1; D is unresolved. Germline V CDR1 and CDR2: MNHNS, SASEGT. Trimming took off 6 bases at V and 6 bases at J, with 9 bases between the two ends. The CDR3 sequence is 11 residues long. The chain's CDR3 is CASSPSSEQYF. The DNA for the CDR3 is TGTGCCAGCAGCCCGAGCTCCGAGCAGTACTTC.

The chain uses TRBV7-2 and TRBJ1-1; D possibly corresponds to TRBD1 (5 bases). The CDR3 is 13 amino acids. Germline assignment: CDR1 SGHTA and CDR2 FQGNSA. The ends were cut back, 5 bases at V and 8 bases at J, with 15 bases in the middle. For the CDR3, the DNA is TGTGCCAGCAGCCACCCCCCCCGGGACGAAGCTTTCTTT. Residues: CASSHPPRDEAFF.

The V call is TRBV10-3, the J call TRBJ1-2; D ambiguous. The V end lost 3 bases, the J end lost 8 bases, and 7 bases lay between the germline ends. Germline assignment: CDR1 ENHRY and CDR2 SYGVKD. This CDR3 comprises 11 residues. The DNA of the CDR3 is TGTGCCATCAGTGAATCGCGGGGCTACACCTTC. This encodes CAISESRGYTF.

V gene TRBV5-1 combines with J gene TRBJ1-1, with TRBD1 identical over 7 bases. Per the germline V gene, CDR1 is SGHRS and CDR2 is YFSETQ. With V trimmed by 4 bases and J by 8 bases, 11 bases remained unmatched. This CDR3 spans 14 amino acids. CDR3 in amino acids: CASSPVRGTEEAFF. CDR3 nucleotide sequence: TGCGCCAGCAGCCCCGTTCGAGGGACAGAAGAAGCTTTCTTT.

CDR3 sequence (DNA): TGTGCCAGCAGTTTATCGGCTAGCACAGATACGCAGTATTTT. Amino acids: CASSLSASTDTQYF. This chain uses TRBV27 with TRBJ2-3; no clear D gene. CDR1 and CDR2 (germline): MNHEY, SMNVEV (reference sequence). The CDR3 has 14 residues. Trimming left V 0 bases short and J 0 bases short, with 4 bases between.

The genes are TRBV5-4 and TRBJ2-7; 8 nucleotides match TRBD2. V shed 4 bases and J 3 bases; nucleotides not matched to a gene: 12. The CDR3 consists of 16 residues. Germline assignment: CDR1 SGHNT and CDR2 YYREEE (reference sequence). The CDR3 loop is CASSPTGLVLFYEQYF. The CDR3, as DNA: TGTGCCAGCAGCCCAACGGGACTAGTTCTATTCTACGAGCAGTACTTC.

This clone was counted once. The gene calls are TRBV11-3 and TRBJ2-7, with 7 nucleotides matching TRBD2. The CDR3 loop spans 14 amino acids. Germline CDR1 SGHNT, CDR2 YENEEA. The V and J ends lost 0 bases and 5 bases, in that order; junction bases with no gene match: 4. CDR3 residues: CASSLEGGSNEQYF. CDR3 bases: TGTGCCAGCAGCTTAGAGGGCGGGAGTAACGAGCAGTACTTC. The full variable domain, its missing parts supplied by reference TRBV11-3 and TRBJ2-7, is EAGVVQSPRYKIIEKKQPVAFWCNPISGHNTLYWYLQNLGQGPELLIRYENEEAVDDSQLPKDRFSAERLKGVDSTLKIQPAELGDSAVYLCASSLEGGSNEQYFGPGTRLTVT.

This chain joins TRBV19 and TRBJ2-1, with D perhaps matching TRBD1 or TRBD2 (7 bases each). CDR1 and CDR2 from the germline V gene are LNHDA and SQIVND (reference sequence). This CDR3 comprises 17 residues. With 3 bases removed from V and 6 bases from J, the gap between germline ends came to 21 bases. The CDR3 DNA sequence: TGTGCCAGTAGTATCAGCGGGGCGAACAGGGGAAGCAATGAGCAGTTCTTC. This translates into CASSISGANRGSNEQFF.

This clone appeared a few times. This chain links TRBV11-3 with TRBJ2-7; D ambiguous. Germline V CDR1 and CDR2: SGHNT, YENEEA. V dropped 5 bases and J dropped 2 bases, with 13 bases sitting between them. The CDR3 extends over 14 amino acids. CDR3 protein: CASSPFLGPYEQYF. The CDR3 DNA sequence: TGTGCCAGCAGCCCCTTTCTTGGGCCCTACGAGCAGTACTTC.

The V call is TRBV30, the J call TRBJ1-6; 7 bases align to TRBD1. The CDR3 covers 12 residues. The germline V gene has CDR1 GTSNPN and CDR2 SVGIG (reference sequence). Unmatched junction bases numbered 6, after V lost 7 bases and J lost 9 bases. The DNA for the CDR3 is TGTGCCTCGGGGACAGTTGGTTCACCCCTCCACTTT. Amino acids: CASGTVGSPLHF.

The genes are TRBV6-2 or TRBV6-3 and TRBJ2-5; D unclear. The CDR3 extends over 11 amino acids. The V gene lost 1 base and the J gene lost 4 bases, with 1 base spanning the gap. Germline CDR1 reads MNHEY; CDR2 reads SVGEGT. This CDR3 reads CASSYLETQYF. The CDR3 coding sequence is TGTGCCAGCAGTTACTTAGAGACCCAGTACTTC.